This is a list of T cell receptor beta chains from one sample in a study of blood T cell repertoires in COVID-19. Generated by immunoSEQ multiplex PCR, the TCRdb table keeps only in-frame clones and is missing some. The sample lists more than 130,000 clones, less than 85% occurring once. Material: peripheral blood. The receptor source for this set is an elderly woman in a cohort sampled during active or convalescent COVID-19. Each CDR3 is given with its conserved first and last residue. The D gene is left open where the match is weak. Clone size is given for some rows only: seen once, a few or many times, or a class if the clone is expanded.

cdr3_aa: CASGLGFAGVYEQYF
cdr3_nt: TGTGCCAGCGGTTTAGGCTTTGCGGGGGTCTACGAGCAGTACTTC
j_call: TRBJ2-7
clone_size: once
d_call: TRBD2
v_call: TRBV11-3

cdr3_aa: CASSPVPGQGDTGELFF
cdr3_nt: TGTGCCAGCAGCCCCGTACCGGGACAGGGGGACACCGGGGAGCTGTTTTTT
j_call: TRBJ2-2
clone_size: few
d_call: TRBD1
v_call: TRBV3-1/TRBV3-2

cdr3_aa: CASSLNGDRDQPQHF
cdr3_nt: TGTGCCAGCAGCCTCAACGGGGACAGGGATCAGCCCCAGCATTTT
j_call: TRBJ1-5
clone_size: few
d_call: TRBD1
v_call: TRBV4-2

cdr3_aa: CASSVQGQGYEQYF
cdr3_nt: TGTGCCAGCAGTGTCCAGGGACAAGGTTACGAGCAGTACTTC
j_call: TRBJ2-7
clone_size: NA
d_call: NA
v_call: TRBV25-1

cdr3_aa: CASRRTSGLEDTQYF
cdr3_nt: TGTGCCAGCAGGAGGACTAGCGGGCTCGAGGATACGCAGTATTTT
j_call: TRBJ2-3
clone_size: NA
d_call: TRBD2
v_call: TRBV5-4

cdr3_aa: CASSHSGNYNSPLHF
cdr3_nt: TGCGCCAGCAGCCATTCAGGGAATTATAATTCACCCCTCCACTTT
j_call: TRBJ1-6
clone_size: NA
d_call: NA
v_call: TRBV5-1

cdr3_aa: CASTPGDTQYF
cdr3_nt: TGTGCCAGCACCCCGGGAGATACGCAGTATTTT
j_call: TRBJ2-3
clone_size: NA
d_call: NA
v_call: TRBV7-2

cdr3_aa: CASSYSGTSYNEQFF
cdr3_nt: TGTGCCAGCAGTTACTCCGGGACTAGTTACAATGAGCAGTTCTTC
j_call: TRBJ2-1
clone_size: NA
d_call: TRBD2
v_call: TRBV6-5

cdr3_aa: CAWSVHRGNTGELFF
cdr3_nt: TGTGCCTGGAGTGTACACAGGGGGAACACCGGGGAGCTGTTTTTT
j_call: TRBJ2-2
clone_size: NA
d_call: TRBD1
v_call: TRBV30

cdr3_aa: CASRVINYGYTF
cdr3_nt: TGTGCCAGTCGAGTGATAAACTATGGCTACACCTTC
j_call: TRBJ1-2
clone_size: NA
d_call: NA
v_call: TRBV28

cdr3_aa: CASSSNRDTYGYTF
cdr3_nt: TGTGCCAGTAGTTCCAACAGGGACACCTATGGCTACACCTTC
j_call: TRBJ1-2
clone_size: NA
d_call: NA
v_call: TRBV19

cdr3_aa: CASSLGTSSSGANVLTF
cdr3_nt: TGCGCCAGCAGCTTAGGGACAAGTAGCTCTGGGGCCAACGTCCTGACTTTC
j_call: TRBJ2-6
clone_size: NA
d_call: NA
v_call: TRBV5-1

cdr3_aa: CASTPPGLSGANVLTF
cdr3_nt: TGTGCCAGTACCCCCCCGGGTTTGTCTGGGGCCAACGTCCTGACTTTC
j_call: TRBJ2-6
clone_size: NA
d_call: NA
v_call: TRBV19

cdr3_aa: CASSLAPGEETQYF
cdr3_nt: TGTGCCAGCAGCTTAGCGCCCGGGGAAGAGACCCAGTACTTC
j_call: TRBJ2-5
clone_size: NA
d_call: NA
v_call: TRBV7-6

cdr3_aa: CASSLDSTTGGNTIYF
cdr3_nt: TGTGCCAGCAGCTTAGACTCAACGACAGGGGGAAACACCATATATTTT
j_call: TRBJ1-3
clone_size: NA
d_call: TRBD1
v_call: TRBV7-2

cdr3_aa: CASRGSGVNEKLFF
cdr3_nt: TGTGCCAGCAGGGGTTCAGGGGTGAATGAAAAACTGTTTTTT
j_call: TRBJ1-4
clone_size: NA
d_call: NA
v_call: TRBV7-2

cdr3_aa: CASSQSDRNSNQPQHF
cdr3_nt: TGCGCCAGCAGTCAATCCGACAGAAATAGCAATCAGCCCCAGCATTTT
j_call: TRBJ1-5
clone_size: NA
d_call: NA
v_call: TRBV23-1

cdr3_aa: CASSQNRGNEQFF
cdr3_nt: TGTGCCAGCAGCCAAAACAGGGGGAATGAGCAGTTCTTC
j_call: TRBJ2-1
clone_size: NA
d_call: TRBD1
v_call: TRBV5-5

cdr3_aa: CASSKPGQLNTEAFF
cdr3_nt: TGTGCCAGCAGCAAACCGGGACAGCTAAACACTGAAGCTTTCTTT
j_call: TRBJ1-1
clone_size: NA
d_call: TRBD1
v_call: TRBV7-8

cdr3_aa: CASSYRGGGSTDTQYF
cdr3_nt: TGTGCCAGCAGTTACAGGGGAGGGGGAAGTACAGATACGCAGTATTTT
j_call: TRBJ2-3
clone_size: NA
d_call: NA
v_call: TRBV6-5

cdr3_aa: CASSTEVQPQHF
cdr3_nt: TGTGCCAGTAGTACCGAGGTCCAGCCCCAGCATTTT
j_call: TRBJ1-5
clone_size: few
d_call: NA
v_call: TRBV19

cdr3_aa: CASSREGGYTEAFF
cdr3_nt: TGTGCCAGCAGCCGAGAGGGGGGGTACACTGAAGCTTTCTTT
j_call: TRBJ1-1
clone_size: NA
d_call: NA
v_call: TRBV7-8

cdr3_aa: CASSLYSNRVLETQYF
cdr3_nt: TGTGCCAGCAGCCTGTACTCCAACAGGGTTCTTGAGACCCAGTACTTC
j_call: TRBJ2-5
clone_size: NA
d_call: NA
v_call: TRBV3-1/TRBV3-2

cdr3_aa: CASRDRRSGNTEAFF
cdr3_nt: TGTGCCAGCAGGGACAGGAGGTCGGGGAACACTGAAGCTTTCTTT
j_call: TRBJ1-1
clone_size: NA
d_call: TRBD1
v_call: TRBV27

cdr3_aa: CASSPNGGPRTDTQYF
cdr3_nt: TGTGCCAGCAGCCCCAACGGGGGGCCTCGCACAGATACGCAGTATTTT
j_call: TRBJ2-3
clone_size: NA
d_call: NA
v_call: TRBV4-2

cdr3_aa: CASRTLTGVDQPQHF
cdr3_nt: TGTGCCAGTAGAACATTGACAGGGGTAGATCAGCCCCAGCATTTT
j_call: TRBJ1-5
clone_size: NA
d_call: TRBD1
v_call: TRBV19

cdr3_aa: CASSAQGRHPGNTIYF
cdr3_nt: TGTGCCAGCAGCGCTCAGGGAAGACACCCTGGAAACACCATATATTTT
j_call: TRBJ1-3
clone_size: NA
d_call: NA
v_call: TRBV9

cdr3_aa: CASSESPRVWQPQHF
cdr3_nt: TGTGCCAGCAGTGAATCACCCAGGGTCTGGCAGCCCCAGCATTTT
j_call: TRBJ1-5
clone_size: NA
d_call: NA
v_call: TRBV6-1

cdr3_aa: CASKFWQANSPLHF
cdr3_nt: TGTGCCAGCAAGTTTTGGCAGGCCAATTCACCCCTCCACTTT
j_call: TRBJ1-6
clone_size: NA
d_call: NA
v_call: TRBV3-1/TRBV3-2

cdr3_aa: CASSSGTAGGELFF
cdr3_nt: TGTGCCAGCAGTTCCGGGACAGCCGGCGGGGAGCTGTTTTTT
j_call: TRBJ2-2
clone_size: NA
d_call: TRBD1
v_call: TRBV6-5

cdr3_aa: CASSSPSGNYGYTF
cdr3_nt: TGTGCCAGCAGTTCCCCGTCGGGGAACTATGGCTACACCTTC
j_call: TRBJ1-2
clone_size: NA
d_call: NA
v_call: TRBV6-2/TRBV6-3

cdr3_aa: CASSADWAYNSPLHF
cdr3_nt: TGTGCCAGCAGTGCTGACTGGGCCTATAATTCACCCCTCCACTTT
j_call: TRBJ1-6
clone_size: once
d_call: NA
v_call: TRBV2

cdr3_aa: CASSYSMTSGGEGDNEQFF
cdr3_nt: TGTGCCAGCAGCTATTCCATGACTAGCGGGGGGGAAGGGGACAATGAGCAGTTCTTC
j_call: TRBJ2-1
clone_size: NA
d_call: TRBD2
v_call: TRBV11-2

cdr3_aa: CASSQDRRGWTEAFF
cdr3_nt: TGCGCCAGCAGCCAAGACAGGCGGGGATGGACTGAAGCTTTCTTT
j_call: TRBJ1-1
clone_size: NA
d_call: NA
v_call: TRBV4-3

cdr3_aa: CASSLGRPNEQFF
cdr3_nt: TGTGCCAGCAGCTTGGGGAGGCCGAATGAGCAGTTCTTC
j_call: TRBJ2-1
clone_size: NA
d_call: NA
v_call: TRBV5-6

cdr3_aa: CASSPQGGYGYTF
cdr3_nt: TGTGCCAGCAGCCCGCAGGGCGGCTATGGCTACACCTTC
j_call: TRBJ1-2
clone_size: NA
d_call: NA
v_call: TRBV7-9

cdr3_aa: CASKTRGRATEAFF
cdr3_nt: TGTGCCAGCAAAACGAGGGGGCGGGCCACTGAAGCTTTCTTT
j_call: TRBJ1-1
clone_size: NA
d_call: TRBD1
v_call: TRBV6-5

cdr3_aa: CASSPAGEPNIQYF
cdr3_nt: TGTGCCAGCTCCCCCGCTGGGGAGCCAAACATTCAGTACTTC
j_call: TRBJ2-4
clone_size: NA
d_call: NA
v_call: TRBV18

cdr3_aa: CAWGTVGEKLFF
cdr3_nt: TGTGCCTGGGGGACAGTGGGTGAAAAACTGTTTTTT
j_call: TRBJ1-4
clone_size: once
d_call: TRBD1
v_call: TRBV30

cdr3_aa: CASSYPGQGASEAFF
cdr3_nt: TGTGCCAGCAGTTACCCTGGACAGGGGGCCTCTGAAGCTTTCTTT
j_call: TRBJ1-1
clone_size: NA
d_call: TRBD1
v_call: TRBV6-6